The next 6 T cell receptor beta chains were all read from a single sample in a study of shared clonotypes between healthy human individuals. The table came from immunoSEQ multiplex PCR; TCRdb's copy has only in-frame clones and leaves some out. The sample records over a million clones, around 75% being singletons. Sequencing was done on a sample of memory CD4+ T cells sorted from blood. Specified subset: CD45RA-negative fraction. All receptors derive from a man aged 18 to 29 in good health.

The V and J genes are TRBV19 and TRBJ1-1; D is unresolved. V was shortened by 3 bases and J by 5 bases, with 10 bases between the two germline ends. The CDR3 sequence is 13 residues long. Per the germline V gene, CDR1 is LNHDA and CDR2 is SQIVND (reference sequence). The CDR3, as DNA: TGTGCCAGTAGTATGGTCTGGAAGACTGAAGCTTTCTTT. It codes for CASSMVWKTEAFF.

This clone was detected only a few times. The V gene is TRBV2, the J gene TRBJ2-7, with 12 bases fitting TRBD2. Trimming removed 6 bases from V and 2 bases from J; junction bases left unmatched: 2. CDR3 length: 14 amino acids. Germline CDR1 reads SNHLY; CDR2 reads FYNNEI. The DNA of the CDR3 is TGTGCCAGCAGGAGGACTAGCGGGGCCTACGAGCAGTACTTC. It codes for CASRRTSGAYEQYF.

This clone occurred once. The chain is built from TRBV7-9 and TRBJ2-3; 10 positions agree with TRBD2. The CDR3 is made up of 14 amino acids. Germline loops: CDR1 SEHNR, CDR2 FQNEAQ (reference sequence). V was pared by 7 bases and J by 6 bases, with 7 bases of the junction left unmatched. As DNA, the CDR3 is TGTGCCAGCAACCGGGGACTAGCGAAGGATACGCAGTATTTT. Translation gives CASNRGLAKDTQYF.

The gene calls are TRBV6-1 and TRBJ1-5, with TRBD1 matching 7 bases. This CDR3 has 15 residues. The V gene end was trimmed by 0 bases and the J gene end by 9 bases; junction bases not matched to a gene: 8. From germline, CDR1 is MNHNS and CDR2 SASEGT. Here the CDR3 reads CASSEAYAGGGPQHF. CDR3 in DNA: TGTGCCAGCAGTGAAGCGTACGCAGGGGGAGGGCCCCAGCATTTT.

The CDR3 coding sequence is TGTGCCAGTAGTACGATCAGGGACAGAAATACGCAGTATTTT. Translating it yields CASSTIRDRNTQYF. J is TRBJ2-3 and V is TRBV19, with 7 nucleotides matching TRBD1. V gave up 4 bases and J gave up 7 bases; unmatched junction bases: 8. This CDR3 has 14 amino acids. The V gene's germline CDR1 is LNHDA and CDR2 SQIVND (reference sequence).

This CDR3 reads CASSYYNLGTGGFPTNEKLFF. CDR3 DNA: TGTGCCAGCAGTTACTATAACCTCGGGACAGGAGGTTTTCCAACTAATGAAAAACTGTTTTTT. The chain has TRBV27 and TRBJ1-4; 8 bases match TRBD1. V shed 4 bases and J 0 bases; nucleotides not matched to a gene: 19. CDR3 length: 21 residues. Germline-derived CDR1 and CDR2 are MNHEY and SMNVEV (reference sequence).